The entry that follows covers one TCR beta chain sequence. Some clones are missing from TCRdb's copy, which holds only in-frame ones; the method was immunoSEQ multiplex PCR. The table includes about 68,000 clones, roughly 83% detected once. The data were obtained in a study of OX40 agonist ivuxolimab in advanced cancers. Germline V CDR1 and CDR2: SGHAT, FQDESV (reference sequence). The CDR3 totals 14 residues. Trimming stripped 4 bases from V and 2 bases from J, with 11 bases between. The sample was CD4+ or CD8+ T cells sorted from blood, taken in a trial of the OX40 agonist ivuxolimab. This TCR derives from an adult with an advanced solid tumor such as melanoma, head and neck, liver or kidney cancer. The V and J genes are TRBV11-1 and TRBJ1-2, with D unclear. CDR3 sequence (DNA): TGTGCCAGCAGCTCCGGACGGGAGAACTATGGCTACACCTTC. Translation: CASSSGRENYGYTF.